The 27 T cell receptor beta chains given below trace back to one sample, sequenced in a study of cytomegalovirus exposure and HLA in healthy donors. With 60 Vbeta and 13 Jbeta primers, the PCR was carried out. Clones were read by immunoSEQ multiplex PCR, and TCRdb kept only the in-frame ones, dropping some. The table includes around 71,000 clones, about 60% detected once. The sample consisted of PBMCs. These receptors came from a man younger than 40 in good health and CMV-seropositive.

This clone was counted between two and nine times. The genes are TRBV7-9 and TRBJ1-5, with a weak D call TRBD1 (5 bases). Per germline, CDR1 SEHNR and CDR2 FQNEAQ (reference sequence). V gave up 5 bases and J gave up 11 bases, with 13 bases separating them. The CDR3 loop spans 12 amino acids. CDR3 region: CASSRGEGTQHF. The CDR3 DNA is TGTGCCAGCAGCCGCGGGGAGGGGACCCAGCATTTT.

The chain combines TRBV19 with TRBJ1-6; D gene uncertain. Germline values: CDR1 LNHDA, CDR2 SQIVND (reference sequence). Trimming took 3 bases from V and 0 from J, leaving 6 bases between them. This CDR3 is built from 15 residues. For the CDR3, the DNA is TGTGCCAGTAGTATTGGCGGCTCCTATAATTCACCCCTCCACTTT. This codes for CASSIGGSYNSPLHF.

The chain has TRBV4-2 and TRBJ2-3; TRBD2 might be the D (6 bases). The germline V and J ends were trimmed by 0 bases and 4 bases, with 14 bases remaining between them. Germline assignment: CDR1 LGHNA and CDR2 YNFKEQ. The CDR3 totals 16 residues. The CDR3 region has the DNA TGTGCCAGCAGCCAAGAGGAGGGAAGGGGCCCAGATACGCAGTATTTT. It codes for CASSQEEGRGPDTQYF.

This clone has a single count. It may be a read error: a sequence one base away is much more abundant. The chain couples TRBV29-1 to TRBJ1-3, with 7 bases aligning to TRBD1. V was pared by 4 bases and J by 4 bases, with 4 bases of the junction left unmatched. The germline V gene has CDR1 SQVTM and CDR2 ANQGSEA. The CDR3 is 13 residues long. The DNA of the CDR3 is TGCAGCGTTGGTAAGGGGGCGGGAAACACCATATATTTT. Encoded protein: CSVGKGAGNTIYF.

CDR3 DNA sequence: TGTGCCAGCAGCTTAGTTTCAGCCAGCGGGTTTCCCGGGGAGCTGTTTTTT. Translating it yields CASSLVSASGFPGELFF. The chain recombines TRBV7-6 with TRBJ2-2; tentatively, D is TRBD2 (6 bases). V was trimmed by 1 base and J by 6 bases, leaving 18 bases between them. This CDR3 has 17 residues. Germline lookup yields CDR1 SGHVS and CDR2 FNYEAQ.

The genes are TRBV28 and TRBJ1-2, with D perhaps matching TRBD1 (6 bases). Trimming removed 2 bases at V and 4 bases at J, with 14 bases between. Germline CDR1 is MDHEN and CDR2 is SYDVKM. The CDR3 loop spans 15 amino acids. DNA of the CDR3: TGTGCCAGCAGTTTACGCCAAACAGGGACCTATGGCTACACCTTC. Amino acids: CASSLRQTGTYGYTF.

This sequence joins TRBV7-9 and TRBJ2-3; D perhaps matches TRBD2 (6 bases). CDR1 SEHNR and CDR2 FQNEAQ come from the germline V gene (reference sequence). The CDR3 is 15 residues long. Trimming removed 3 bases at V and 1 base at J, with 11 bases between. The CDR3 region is CASSFAGSRTDTQYF. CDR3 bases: TGTGCCAGCAGCTTTGCGGGGTCCCGCACAGATACGCAGTATTTT.

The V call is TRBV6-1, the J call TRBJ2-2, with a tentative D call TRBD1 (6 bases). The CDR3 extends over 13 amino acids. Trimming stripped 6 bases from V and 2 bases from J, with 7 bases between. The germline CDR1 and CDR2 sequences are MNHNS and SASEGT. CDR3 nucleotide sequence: TGTGCCAGCAGGGACAGTAACACCGGGGAGCTGTTTTTT. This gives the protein CASRDSNTGELFF.

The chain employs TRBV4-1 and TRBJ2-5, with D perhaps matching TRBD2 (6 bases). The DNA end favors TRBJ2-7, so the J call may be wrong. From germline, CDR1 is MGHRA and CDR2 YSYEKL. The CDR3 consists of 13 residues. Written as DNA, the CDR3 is TGCGCCAGCAGCCGGGACTCAAACTACGAGCAGTACTTC. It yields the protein CASSRDSNYEQYF.

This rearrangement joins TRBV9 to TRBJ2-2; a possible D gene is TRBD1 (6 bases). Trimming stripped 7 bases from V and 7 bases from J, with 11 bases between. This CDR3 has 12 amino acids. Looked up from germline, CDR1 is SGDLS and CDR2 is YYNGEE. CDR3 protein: CASYRAGGELFF. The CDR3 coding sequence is TGTGCCAGCTACAGGGCCGGCGGGGAGCTGTTTTTT.

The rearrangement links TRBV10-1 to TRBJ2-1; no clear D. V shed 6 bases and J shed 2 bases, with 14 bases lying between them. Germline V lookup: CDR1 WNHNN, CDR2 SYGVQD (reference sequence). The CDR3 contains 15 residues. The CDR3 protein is CASSVTVDTYNEQFF. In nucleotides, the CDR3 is TGCGCCAGCAGCGTTACCGTAGACACCTACAATGAGCAGTTCTTC.

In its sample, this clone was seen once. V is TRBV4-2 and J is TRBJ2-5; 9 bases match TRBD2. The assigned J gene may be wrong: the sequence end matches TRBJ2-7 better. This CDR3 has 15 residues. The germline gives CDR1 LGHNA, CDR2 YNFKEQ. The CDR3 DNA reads TGTGCCAGCAGCCAAGAAGCTAGCGGGGTGGCCGAGCAGTACTTC. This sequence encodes CASSQEASGVAEQYF.

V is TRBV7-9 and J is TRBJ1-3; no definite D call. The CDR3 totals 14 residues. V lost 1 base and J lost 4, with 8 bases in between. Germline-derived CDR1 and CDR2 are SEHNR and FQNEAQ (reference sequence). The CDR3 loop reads CASSLDLTGNTIYF. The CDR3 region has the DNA TGTGCCAGCAGCTTAGATTTAACAGGAAACACCATATATTTT.

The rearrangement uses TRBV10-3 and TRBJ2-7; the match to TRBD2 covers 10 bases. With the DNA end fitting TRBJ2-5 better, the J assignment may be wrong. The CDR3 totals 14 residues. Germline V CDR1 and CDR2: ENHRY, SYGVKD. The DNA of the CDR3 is TGTGCCATCAGAGAGCGGGGGGGCCAAGAGACCCAGTACTTC. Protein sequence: CAIRERGGQETQYF.

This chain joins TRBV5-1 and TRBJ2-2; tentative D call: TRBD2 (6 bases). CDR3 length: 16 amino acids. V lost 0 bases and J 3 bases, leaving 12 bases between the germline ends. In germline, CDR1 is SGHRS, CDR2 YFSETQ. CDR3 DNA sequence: TGCGCCAGCAGCTTGGACGGGGCGGGGTACACCGGGGAGCTGTTTTTT. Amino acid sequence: CASSLDGAGYTGELFF.

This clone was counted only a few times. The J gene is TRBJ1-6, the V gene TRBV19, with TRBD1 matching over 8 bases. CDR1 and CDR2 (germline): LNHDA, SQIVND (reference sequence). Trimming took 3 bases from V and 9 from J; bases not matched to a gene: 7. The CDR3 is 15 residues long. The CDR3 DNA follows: TGTGCCAGTAGTATCCCCTCGACAGGGGCTTCACCCCTCCACTTT. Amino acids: CASSIPSTGASPLHF.

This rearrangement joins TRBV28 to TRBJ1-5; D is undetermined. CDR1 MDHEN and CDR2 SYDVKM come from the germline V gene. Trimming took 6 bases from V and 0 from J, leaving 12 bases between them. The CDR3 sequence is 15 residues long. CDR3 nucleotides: TGTGCCAGCAGAGTACAGATAACTAGCAATCAGCCCCAGCATTTT. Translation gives CASRVQITSNQPQHF.

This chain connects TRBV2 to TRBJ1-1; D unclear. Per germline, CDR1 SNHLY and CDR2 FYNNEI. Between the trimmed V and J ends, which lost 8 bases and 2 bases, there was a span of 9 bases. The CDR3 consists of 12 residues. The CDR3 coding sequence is TGTGCCAGCGGCAAACTAAACACTGAAGCTTTCTTT. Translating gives CASGKLNTEAFF.

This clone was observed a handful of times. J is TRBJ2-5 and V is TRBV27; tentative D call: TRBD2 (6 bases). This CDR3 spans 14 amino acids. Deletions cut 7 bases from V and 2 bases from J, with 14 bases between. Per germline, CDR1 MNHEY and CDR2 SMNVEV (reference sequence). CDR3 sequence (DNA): TGTGCCAGCACCCCAGGCGGAGGGCAAGAGACCCAGTACTTC. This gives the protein CASTPGGGQETQYF.

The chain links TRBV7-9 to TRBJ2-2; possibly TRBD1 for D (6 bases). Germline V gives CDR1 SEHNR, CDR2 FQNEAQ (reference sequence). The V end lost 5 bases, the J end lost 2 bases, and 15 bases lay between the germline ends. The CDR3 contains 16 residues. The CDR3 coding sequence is TGTGCCAGCAGCCGGACAGCTTACTTCAACACCGGGGAGCTGTTTTTT. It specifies CASSRTAYFNTGELFF.

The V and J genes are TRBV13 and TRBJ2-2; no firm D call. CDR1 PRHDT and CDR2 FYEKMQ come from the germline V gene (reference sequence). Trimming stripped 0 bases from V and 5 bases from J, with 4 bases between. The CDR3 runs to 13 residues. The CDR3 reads CASSLGETGELFF. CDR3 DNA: TGTGCCAGCAGCTTAGGGGAGACCGGGGAGCTGTTTTTT.

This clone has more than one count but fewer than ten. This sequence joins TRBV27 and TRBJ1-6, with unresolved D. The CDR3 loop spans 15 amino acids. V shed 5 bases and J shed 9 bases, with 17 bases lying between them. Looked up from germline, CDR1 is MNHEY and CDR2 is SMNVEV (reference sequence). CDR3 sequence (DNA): TGTGCCAGCAGTCCGCGGGGTCCGGCGGGTTCACCCCTCCACTTT. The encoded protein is CASSPRGPAGSPLHF.

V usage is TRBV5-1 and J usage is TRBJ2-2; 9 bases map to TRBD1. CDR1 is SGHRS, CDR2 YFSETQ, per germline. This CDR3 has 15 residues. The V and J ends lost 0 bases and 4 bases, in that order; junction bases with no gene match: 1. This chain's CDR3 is CASSLGTGATGELFF. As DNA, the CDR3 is TGCGCCAGCAGCTTGGGGACAGGGGCCACCGGGGAGCTGTTTTTT. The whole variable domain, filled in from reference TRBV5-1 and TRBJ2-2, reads KAGVTQTPRYLIKTRGQQVTLSCSPISGHRSVSWYQQTPGQGLQFLFEYFSETQRNKGNFPGRFSGRQFSNSRSEMNVSTLELGDSALYLCASSLGTGATGELFFGEGSRLTVL.

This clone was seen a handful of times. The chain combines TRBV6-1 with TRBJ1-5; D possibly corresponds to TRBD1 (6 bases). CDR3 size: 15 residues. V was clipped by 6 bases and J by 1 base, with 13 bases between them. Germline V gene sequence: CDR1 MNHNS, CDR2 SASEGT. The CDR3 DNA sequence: TGTGCCAGCAGCGCTGGACAGACGAGCAATCAGCCCCAGCATTTT. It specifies CASSAGQTSNQPQHF.

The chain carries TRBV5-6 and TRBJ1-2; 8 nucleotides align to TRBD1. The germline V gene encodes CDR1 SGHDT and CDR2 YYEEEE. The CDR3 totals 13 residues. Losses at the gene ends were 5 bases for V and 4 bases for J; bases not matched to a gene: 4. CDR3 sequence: CASSGQGGYGYTF. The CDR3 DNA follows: TGTGCCAGCAGTGGACAGGGTGGCTATGGCTACACCTTC. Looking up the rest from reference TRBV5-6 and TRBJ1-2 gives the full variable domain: DAGVTQSPTHLIKTRGQQVTLRCSPKSGHDTVSWYQQALGQGPQFIFQYYEEEERQRGNFPDRFSGHQFPNYSSELNVNALLLGDSALYLCASSGQGGYGYTFGSGTRLTVV.

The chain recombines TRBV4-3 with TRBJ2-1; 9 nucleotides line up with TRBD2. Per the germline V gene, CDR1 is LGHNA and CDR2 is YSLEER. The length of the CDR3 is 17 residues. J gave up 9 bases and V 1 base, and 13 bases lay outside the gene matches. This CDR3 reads CASSQGGGSGRTGEQFF. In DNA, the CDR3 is TGCGCCAGCAGCCAAGGCGGCGGTAGCGGGAGAACGGGTGAGCAGTTCTTC.

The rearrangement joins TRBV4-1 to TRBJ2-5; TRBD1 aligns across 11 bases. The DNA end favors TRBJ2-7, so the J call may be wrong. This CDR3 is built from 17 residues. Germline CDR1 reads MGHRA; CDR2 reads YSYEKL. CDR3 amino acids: CASSQDWGGTGGYEQYF. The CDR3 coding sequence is TGCGCCAGCAGCCAAGATTGGGGGGGGACAGGGGGGTACGAGCAGTACTTC.